This TCR beta chain was sequenced during a study of regulatory T cells in long-lasting Graves disease. A few counts support this clonotype. Its antigen remains unidentified. Investigators prepared the TCR beta libraries by applying iRepertoire HTBI primers and Arm-PCR of CDR3 regions. A single record per CDR3 protein comes from TCRdb applying MiXCR to the multiplex PCR reads. This sample has about 470,000 distinct CDR3 sequences; around a fifth occur once, and the top ten carry about 7%. Time point defined: persistent/refractory GD, antithyroid drugs over 5 years with positive TRAb. Generation of the TCR library employed RNA extracted from PBMCs. Patients with Graves' disease were diagnosed by American Thyroid Association guidelines. Study observations and caveats: Patients with persistent disease showed a bias toward TRBV28, TRBJ1-2 and TRBJ2-5.

The germline V and J ends were trimmed by 0 bases and 3 bases, with 17 bases remaining between them. The CDR3 length is 17 residues. From germline, CDR1 is LGHDT and CDR2 YNNKEL (reference sequence). The receptor was derived from a female donor with Graves disease. The sample consisted of peripheral blood mononuclear cells (PBMCs), taken when the disease was refractory, from a patient treated with antithyroid drugs. The chain is built from TRBV3-1 and TRBJ1-2; tentative D call: TRBD1 (6 bases). CDR3 protein: CASSQDLGAGADYGYTF. CDR3 coding DNA: TGTGCCAGCAGCCAAGATCTTGGGGCGGGGGCTGACTATGGCTACACCTTC.